Listed below are T cell receptor beta chains from one sample, sequenced in a study of shared clonotypes between healthy human individuals. Assay used: immunoSEQ multiplex PCR; TCRdb lists only in-frame clones, some missing. The repertoire holds approximately 2.3 million clones, with roughly 93% as singletons. Sequenced sample: naive CD4+ T cells from PBMCs. The receptors were sampled from a man between 18 and 35 years old in good health. Some clones in this sample may be carry-over from other donors' samples. CDR3s include the opening cysteine and the closing phenylalanine or tryptophan. Fields, in order: J gene, D gene, V gene, clone size, CDR3 protein, CDR3 DNA. The D gene is left open where the match is weak. A clone size is listed for some rows: how often the clone was seen (once, few, many), or a class if it is expanded.

>TRBJ2-7|NA|TRBV5-4|NA
CASSIGANEQYF
TGTGCCAGCAGCATAGGGGCCAACGAGCAGTACTTC
>TRBJ1-4|NA|TRBV28|NA
CASSPNFSGAASNEKLFF
TGTGCCAGCAGCCCCAACTTCTCAGGGGCCGCCTCTAATGAAAAACTGTTTTTT
>TRBJ1-5|NA|TRBV4-3|NA
CASSQVFGKIYSNQPQHF
TGCGCCAGCAGCCAAGTGTTCGGGAAGATCTATAGCAATCAGCCCCAGCATTTT
>TRBJ2-1|TRBD1|TRBV27|NA
CASSRQGAWSSYNEQFF
TGTGCCAGCAGCCGACAGGGGGCCTGGAGCTCCTACAATGAGCAGTTCTTC
>TRBJ1-2|NA|TRBV15|NA
CATSSAFGGNGYTF
TGTGCCACCAGCAGTGCGTTCGGGGGGAATGGCTACACCTTC
>TRBJ2-2|NA|TRBV27|NA
CASSFAYVGELFF
TGTGCCAGCAGTTTCGCGTACGTGGGTGAGCTGTTTTTT
>TRBJ2-7|NA|TRBV6-5|NA
CASLKGGGPAYEQYF
TGTGCCAGCCTCAAAGGGGGGGGGCCCGCCTACGAGCAGTACTTC
>TRBJ2-7|TRBD2|TRBV6-6|NA
CASSYSVAGGYEQYF
TGTGCCAGCAGTTACTCGGTTGCGGGAGGTTACGAGCAGTACTTC
>TRBJ1-1|NA|TRBV7-9|NA
CASREGSYTEAFF
TGTGCCAGCAGGGAGGGGTCCTACACTGAAGCTTTCTTT
>TRBJ1-4|NA|TRBV14|NA
CASSQDRGRINEKLFF
TGTGCCAGCAGCCAAGATCGTGGACGGATTAATGAAAAACTGTTTTTT
>TRBJ1-1|NA|TRBV7-2|NA
CASSFERGKNTEAFF
TGTGCCAGCAGCTTCGAAAGGGGAAAGAACACTGAAGCTTTCTTT
>TRBJ2-4|NA|TRBV28|once
CASSEGEAPNHNIQYF
TGTGCCAGCAGCGAGGGGGAAGCACCTAACCACAACATTCAGTACTTC
>TRBJ2-7|NA|TRBV4-2|NA
CASSQGLLLGNEQYF
TGTGCCAGCAGCCAAGGACTGCTCCTAGGGAACGAGCAGTACTTC
>TRBJ2-3|NA|TRBV11-3|NA
CASSSPGEATDTQYF
TGTGCCAGCAGCTCCCCGGGGGAAGCCACAGATACGCAGTATTTT
>TRBJ1-2|NA|TRBV6-6|NA
CASSYPGGEGYTF
TGTGCCAGCAGTTATCCCGGTGGGGAGGGCTACACCTTC
>TRBJ2-1|NA|TRBV5-1|NA
CASSVQGGYNEQFF
TGCGCCAGCAGCGTGCAGGGGGGTTACAATGAGCAGTTCTTC
>TRBJ2-5|NA|TRBV18|NA
CASSPLGYQETQYF
TGTGCCAGCTCACCACTGGGGTATCAAGAGACCCAGTACTTC
>TRBJ2-7|TRBD2|TRBV5-6|once
CASSLVTSGRLEEQYF
TGTGCCAGCAGCTTGGTAACTAGCGGGAGACTTGAAGAGCAGTACTTC
>TRBJ2-5|TRBD2|TRBV2|NA
CASSEAGGHETQYF
TGTGCCAGCAGTGAGGCGGGAGGGCACGAGACCCAGTACTTC
>TRBJ2-1|NA|TRBV28|NA
CASSLGRVGEQFF
TGTGCCAGCAGTTTAGGCAGGGTTGGTGAGCAGTTCTTC
>TRBJ2-7|NA|TRBV7-6|NA
CASTPEPRAYEQYF
TGTGCCAGCACCCCCGAACCTAGAGCCTACGAGCAGTACTTC
>TRBJ2-1|NA|TRBV10-1|once
CASSGPSVGNNEQFF
TGCGCCAGCAGTGGACCTAGCGTCGGGAACAATGAGCAGTTCTTC
>TRBJ2-3|NA|TRBV27|NA
CASSLRGSDTQYF
TGTGCCAGCAGTCTCAGGGGATCAGATACGCAGTATTTT
>TRBJ1-3|NA|TRBV6-1|NA
CASSEQVRAGNTIYF
TGTGCCAGCAGTGAACAGGTCAGGGCGGGAAACACCATATATTTT
>TRBJ1-1|NA|TRBV5-1|once
CASSARVVNTEAFF
TGCGCCAGCAGCGCCAGGGTGGTGAACACTGAAGCTTTCTTT
>TRBJ2-7|NA|TRBV7-2|few
CASSLAPGEPYEQYF
TGTGCCAGCAGCTTAGCGCCCGGCGAGCCATACGAGCAGTACTTC
>TRBJ1-1|NA|TRBV7-8|NA
CASSPRDRKNTEAFF
TGTGCCAGCAGCCCCCGCGACAGAAAGAACACTGAAGCTTTCTTT